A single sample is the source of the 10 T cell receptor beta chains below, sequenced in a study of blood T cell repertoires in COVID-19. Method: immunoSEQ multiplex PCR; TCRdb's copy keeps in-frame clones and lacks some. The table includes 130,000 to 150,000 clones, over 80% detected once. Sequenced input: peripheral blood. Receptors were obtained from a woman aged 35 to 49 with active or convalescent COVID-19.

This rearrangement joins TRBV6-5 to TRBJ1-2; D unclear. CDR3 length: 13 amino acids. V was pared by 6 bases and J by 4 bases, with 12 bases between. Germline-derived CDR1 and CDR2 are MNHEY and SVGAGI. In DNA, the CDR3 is TGTGCCAGCAGAGGGAGGGAGGGCTATGGCTACACCTTC. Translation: CASRGREGYGYTF.

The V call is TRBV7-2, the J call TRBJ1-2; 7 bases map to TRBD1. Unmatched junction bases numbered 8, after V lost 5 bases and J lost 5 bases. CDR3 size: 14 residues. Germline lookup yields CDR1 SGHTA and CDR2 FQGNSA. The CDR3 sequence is CASSPGDSQYGYTF. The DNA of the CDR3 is TGTGCCAGCAGCCCGGGGGACAGTCAATATGGCTACACCTTC.

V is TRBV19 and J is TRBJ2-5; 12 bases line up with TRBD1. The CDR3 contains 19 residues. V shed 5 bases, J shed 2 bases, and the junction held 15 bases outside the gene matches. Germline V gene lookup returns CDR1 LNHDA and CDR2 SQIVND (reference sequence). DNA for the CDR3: TGTGCCAGTAGTTCCTGGGACAGGGGGCAGCGGCAGCTTCAAGAGACCCAGTACTTC. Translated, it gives CASSSWDRGQRQLQETQYF.

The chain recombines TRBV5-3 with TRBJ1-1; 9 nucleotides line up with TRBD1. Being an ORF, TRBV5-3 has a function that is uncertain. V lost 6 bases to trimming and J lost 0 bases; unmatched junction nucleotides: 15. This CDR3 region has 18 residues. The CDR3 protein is CARIWNRGRLYMNTEAFF. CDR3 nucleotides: TGTGCCAGAATCTGGAACAGGGGGCGATTATACATGAACACTGAAGCTTTCTTT.

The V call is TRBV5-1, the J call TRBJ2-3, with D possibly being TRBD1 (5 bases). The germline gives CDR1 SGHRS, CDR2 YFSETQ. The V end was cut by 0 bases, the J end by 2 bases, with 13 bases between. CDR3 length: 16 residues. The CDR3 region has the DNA TGCGCCAGCAGCTTGGCAAGCCAGGGTAACACAGATACGCAGTATTTT. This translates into CASSLASQGNTDTQYF. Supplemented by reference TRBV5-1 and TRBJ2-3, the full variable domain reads KAGVTQTPRYLIKTRGQQVTLSCSPISGHRSVSWYQQTPGQGLQFLFEYFSETQRNKGNFPGRFSGRQFSNSRSEMNVSTLELGDSALYLCASSLASQGNTDTQYFGPGTRLTVL.

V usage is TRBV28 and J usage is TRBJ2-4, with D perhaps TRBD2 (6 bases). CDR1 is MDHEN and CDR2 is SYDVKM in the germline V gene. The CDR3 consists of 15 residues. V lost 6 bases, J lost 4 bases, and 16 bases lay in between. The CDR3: CASSPSDLLKNIQYF. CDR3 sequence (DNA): TGTGCCAGCAGCCCTAGCGACCTACTAAAAAACATTCAGTACTTC.

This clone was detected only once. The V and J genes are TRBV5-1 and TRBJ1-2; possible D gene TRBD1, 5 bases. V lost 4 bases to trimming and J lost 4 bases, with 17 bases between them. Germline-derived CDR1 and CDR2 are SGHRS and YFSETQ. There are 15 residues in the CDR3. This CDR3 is CASSLEHQGPYGYTF. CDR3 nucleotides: TGCGCCAGCAGCCTGGAACACCAGGGCCCCTATGGCTACACCTTC.

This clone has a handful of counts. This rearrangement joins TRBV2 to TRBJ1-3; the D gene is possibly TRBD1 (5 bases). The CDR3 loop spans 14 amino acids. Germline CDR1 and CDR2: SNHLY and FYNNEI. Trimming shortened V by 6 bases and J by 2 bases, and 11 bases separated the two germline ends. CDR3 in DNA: TGTGCCAGCAGATCGGGGGGAACTGGAAACACCATATATTTT. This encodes CASRSGGTGNTIYF.

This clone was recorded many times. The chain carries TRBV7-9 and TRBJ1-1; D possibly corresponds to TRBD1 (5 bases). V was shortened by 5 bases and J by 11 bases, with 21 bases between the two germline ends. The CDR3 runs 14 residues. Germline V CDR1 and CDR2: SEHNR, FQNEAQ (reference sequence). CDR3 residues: CASSDSSFGARAFF. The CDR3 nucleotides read TGTGCCAGCAGCGACAGTTCTTTTGGGGCCCGGGCTTTCTTT.

CDR3 residues: CASSPAGTREEAFF. The DNA for the CDR3 is TGTGCCAGCAGCCCGGCGGGGACGCGGGAGGAAGCTTTCTTT. V usage is TRBV5-6 and J usage is TRBJ1-1, with D possibly being TRBD1 (5 bases). This CDR3 comprises 14 residues. V was pared by 4 bases and J by 8 bases, with 18 bases between. Germline CDR1 is SGHDT and CDR2 is YYEEEE. The full variable domain, its missing parts supplied by reference TRBV5-6 and TRBJ1-1, is DAGVTQSPTHLIKTRGQQVTLRCSPKSGHDTVSWYQQALGQGPQFIFQYYEEEERQRGNFPDRFSGHQFPNYSSELNVNALLLGDSALYLCASSPAGTREEAFFGQGTRLTVV.